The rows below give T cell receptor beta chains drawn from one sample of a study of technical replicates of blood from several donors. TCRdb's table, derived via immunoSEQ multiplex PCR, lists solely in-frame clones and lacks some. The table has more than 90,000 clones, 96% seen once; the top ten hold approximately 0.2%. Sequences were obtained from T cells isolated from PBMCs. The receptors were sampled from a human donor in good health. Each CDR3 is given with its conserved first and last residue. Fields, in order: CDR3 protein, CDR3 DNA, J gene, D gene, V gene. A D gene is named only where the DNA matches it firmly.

cdr3_aa: CASSFARETQYF
cdr3_nt: TGCGCCAGCAGCTTCGCCCGGGAGACCCAGTACTTC
j_call: TRBJ2-5
d_call: .
v_call: TRBV5-1

cdr3_aa: CASSLTQGLSGKETQYF
cdr3_nt: TGTGCCAGCAGTTTAACGCAGGGCCTTAGCGGGAAGGAGACCCAGTACTTC
j_call: TRBJ2-5
d_call: TRBD2
v_call: TRBV27

cdr3_aa: CASRRPGLAVNEQFF
cdr3_nt: TGTGCCAGCAGGAGGCCGGGACTAGCGGTCAATGAGCAGTTCTTC
j_call: TRBJ2-1
d_call: TRBD2
v_call: TRBV2

cdr3_aa: CASRRGLTKNIQYF
cdr3_nt: TGTGCCAGCCGCCGGGGGTTAACCAAAAACATTCAGTACTTC
j_call: TRBJ2-4
d_call: .
v_call: TRBV27

cdr3_aa: CASSAQGYNSPLHF
cdr3_nt: TGTGCCAGCAGCGCGCAGGGCTATAATTCACCCCTCCACTTT
j_call: TRBJ1-6
d_call: .
v_call: TRBV9

cdr3_aa: CASSAVPADTQYF
cdr3_nt: TGCGCCAGCAGCGCCGTCCCAGCAGATACGCAGTATTTT
j_call: TRBJ2-3
d_call: .
v_call: TRBV5-1

cdr3_aa: CSVDRDSQETQYF
cdr3_nt: TGCAGCGTTGACCGAGATTCCCAAGAGACCCAGTACTTC
j_call: TRBJ2-5
d_call: .
v_call: TRBV29-1

cdr3_aa: CASSPQTGNGYTF
cdr3_nt: TGTGCCAGCAGCCCACAGACAGGAAATGGCTACACCTTC
j_call: TRBJ1-2
d_call: .
v_call: TRBV7-9

cdr3_aa: CASSPLDRGRAEYGYTF
cdr3_nt: TGTGCCAGCTCACCACTGGACAGGGGGCGAGCCGAGTATGGCTACACCTTC
j_call: TRBJ1-2
d_call: TRBD1
v_call: TRBV18

cdr3_aa: CASSWRGSSYEQYF
cdr3_nt: TGTGCCAGCAGTTGGAGGGGAAGCTCCTACGAGCAGTACTTC
j_call: TRBJ2-7
d_call: .
v_call: TRBV27

cdr3_aa: CASSIDIQFNQPQHF
cdr3_nt: TGTGCCAGTAGTATCGACATTCAATTCAATCAGCCCCAGCATTTT
j_call: TRBJ1-5
d_call: .
v_call: TRBV19

cdr3_aa: CASSSTGFVIEKLFF
cdr3_nt: TGCGCCAGCAGTTCTACAGGTTTTGTGATAGAAAAACTGTTTTTT
j_call: TRBJ1-4
d_call: .
v_call: TRBV4-1

cdr3_aa: CASSVTGKTTGELFF
cdr3_nt: TGTGCCAGCAGCGTAACCGGGAAAACCACCGGGGAGCTGTTTTTT
j_call: TRBJ2-2
d_call: .
v_call: TRBV9

cdr3_aa: CASSHSDEQFF
cdr3_nt: TGCGCCAGCAGCCATTCGGATGAGCAGTTCTTC
j_call: TRBJ2-1
d_call: .
v_call: TRBV4-1

cdr3_aa: CASSSRTGRGTEAFF
cdr3_nt: TGTGCCAGCAGCAGTCGGACAGGCCGAGGCACTGAAGCTTTCTTT
j_call: TRBJ1-1
d_call: TRBD1
v_call: TRBV7-8

cdr3_aa: CASSSDLSGAYEQYF
cdr3_nt: TGCGCCAGCAGCTCCGATCTCTCCGGAGCCTACGAGCAGTACTTC
j_call: TRBJ2-7
d_call: .
v_call: TRBV5-1

cdr3_aa: CASKVLGGSYEQYF
cdr3_nt: TGTGCCAGCAAGGTGCTAGGGGGTTCCTACGAGCAGTACTTC
j_call: TRBJ2-7
d_call: .
v_call: TRBV5-4

cdr3_aa: CASKNGPSGSGDTGELFF
cdr3_nt: TGTGCCAGCAAGAATGGTCCTAGCGGGAGCGGAGACACCGGGGAGCTGTTTTTT
j_call: TRBJ2-2
d_call: TRBD2
v_call: TRBV27

cdr3_aa: CASSLVESTDTQYF
cdr3_nt: TGTGCCAGCAGTTTAGTGGAGAGCACAGATACGCAGTATTTT
j_call: TRBJ2-3
d_call: .
v_call: TRBV27

cdr3_aa: CASSPTPQSTGELFF
cdr3_nt: TGTGCCAGCAGCCCAACCCCACAAAGCACCGGGGAGCTGTTTTTT
j_call: TRBJ2-2
d_call: .
v_call: TRBV9

cdr3_aa: CASSRQDREADTQYF
cdr3_nt: TGTGCCAGCAGTCGCCAGGACAGGGAAGCCGATACGCAGTATTTT
j_call: TRBJ2-3
d_call: TRBD1
v_call: TRBV6-6